The present T cell receptor beta chain was sequenced within a study of response to subunit inactivated influenza vaccine. TCRdb reanalysed the RT-PCR reads using MiXCR and keeps one entry per CDR3 protein. Among approximately 500,000 distinct CDR3 sequences, approximately 13% were seen once, and the ten largest hold approximately 14%. This receptor was obtained from a man aged 45-65 years who received an inactivated influenza vaccine. The input for sequencing was PBMCs from blood, taken 40 to 50 days after vaccination.

CDR3 protein: CSANPRDYTEAFF. The DNA for the CDR3 is TGCAGTGCCAACCCGAGGGATTACACTGAAGCTTTCTTT. This rearrangement joins TRBV20-1 to TRBJ1-1, with D uncertain. In germline, CDR1 is DFQATT, CDR2 SNEGSKA (reference sequence). The CDR3 is 13 amino acids. The V end lost 6 bases, the J end lost 3 bases, and 14 bases lay between the germline ends.